Shown below are 14 T cell receptor beta chains from a single sample sequenced in a study of T cells in Graves' hyperthyroidism and ophthalmopathy. The TCR beta CDR3 regions underwent amplification using RNA transcripts as the source. The HTBI primer set served for first-round RT-PCR of the TCR CDR3. TCRdb itself ran the multiplex PCR reads through MiXCR, one entry per CDR3 protein. The repertoire holds 660,000 or so distinct CDR3 sequences, with over 40% as singletons. The sequenced sample was peripheral blood or thyroid tissue (not recorded which). The source of these receptors is an adult man with Graves' disease, either hyperthyroidism or ophthalmopathy (not recorded which).

This clonotype was detected ten times or more. The V gene is TRBV7-6, the J gene TRBJ2-7, with a weak D call TRBD1 (6 bases). Trimming pared 5 bases from V and 6 bases from J, leaving 14 bases between. Per the germline V gene, CDR1 is SGHVS and CDR2 is FNYEAQ. The CDR3 length is 13 residues. The CDR3 DNA sequence: TGTGCCAGCAGCGTTACAGGGATGAGCGAGCAGTACTTC. Its protein is CASSVTGMSEQYF.

This clonotype has only a few counts. As DNA, the CDR3 is TGTGCCAGCAGCCCCTCTATGATCCCGGGAACCGAAGCTTTCTTT. It specifies CASSPSMIPGTEAFF. The V gene is TRBV9, the J gene TRBJ1-1, with no clear D. This CDR3 comprises 15 residues. Germline CDR1 is SGDLS and CDR2 is YYNGEE. V gave up 4 bases and J gave up 8 bases, with 21 bases separating them. Looking up the rest from reference TRBV9 and TRBJ1-1 gives the full variable domain: DSGVTQTPKHLITATGQRVTLRCSPRSGDLSVYWYQQSLDQGLQFLIQYYNGEERAKGNILERFSAQQFPDLHSELNLSSLELGDSALYFCASSPSMIPGTEAFFGQGTRLTVV.

This clonotype was seen repeatedly, ten times or more. V and J are TRBV7-2 and TRBJ2-7; 9 positions match TRBD1. The CDR3 has 14 residues. Per germline, CDR1 SGHTA and CDR2 FQGNSA. V was pared by 0 bases and J by 5 bases, with 2 bases of the junction left unmatched. CDR3 nucleotides: TGTGCCAGCAGCTTAGCCGGGACAGGGAACGAGCAGTACTTC. It is translated as CASSLAGTGNEQYF. The full variable domain, completed using reference TRBV7-2 and TRBJ2-7, is GAGVSQSPSNKVTEKGKDVELRCDPISGHTALYWYRQSLGQGLEFLIYFQGNSAPDKSGLPSDRFSAERTGGSVSTLTIQRTQQEDSAVYLCASSLAGTGNEQYFGPGTRLTVT.

At least ten counts were recorded for this clonotype. The rearrangement joins TRBV7-2 to TRBJ1-2; 8 bases line up with TRBD1. Germline V gene data show CDR1 as SGHTA and CDR2 as FQGNSA. J was trimmed by 10 bases and V by 3 bases; bases with no gene match: 10. This CDR3 contains 14 residues. The CDR3 nucleotides read TGTGCCAGCAGCTTCCTCGGGACAGGCGTATACTACACCTTC. Translating it yields CASSFLGTGVYYTF.

The rearrangement links TRBV7-6 to TRBJ2-2; 12 nucleotides agree with TRBD2. The CDR3 loop spans 15 amino acids. CDR1 and CDR2 from the germline V gene are SGHVS and FNYEAQ. V lost 6 bases to trimming and J lost 6 bases; unmatched junction nucleotides: 5. The CDR3, as DNA: TGTGCCAGCAGACTACTAGCGGGGGGTCCCGGGGAGCTGTTTTTT. Protein sequence: CASRLLAGGPGELFF.

This clonotype has just a few counts. V is TRBV4-1 and J is TRBJ1-1, with D possibly TRBD1 on 5 matching bases. The CDR3 contains 15 residues. Germline CDR1 and CDR2: MGHRA and YSYEKL. V dropped 1 base and J dropped 4 bases, with 13 bases sitting between them. CDR3 residues: CASSQGQGPSTEAFF. DNA of the CDR3: TGCGCCAGCAGCCAAGGGCAGGGCCCAAGCACTGAAGCTTTCTTT.

The chain employs TRBV6-5 and TRBJ2-5, with D tentatively TRBD1 (6 bases). Trimming cost V 0 bases and J 3 bases, with 8 bases left between them. The CDR3 contains 14 residues. Germline V gene sequence: CDR1 MNHEY, CDR2 SVGAGI. The CDR3 loop is CASSYSGAEETQYF. CDR3 bases: TGTGCCAGCAGTTACTCGGGGGCCGAAGAGACCCAGTACTTC.

V gene TRBV7-3 combines with J gene TRBJ1-1; the D gene is possibly TRBD1 (6 bases). CDR1 SGHTA and CDR2 FQGTGA come from the germline V gene. Between the trimmed V and J ends, which lost 0 bases and 1 base, there was a span of 15 bases. The CDR3 is made up of 17 amino acids. DNA for the CDR3: TGTGCCAGCAGCTTAACAGCCTTCGGACAGCCGAACACTGAAGCTTTCTTT. Amino acid sequence: CASSLTAFGQPNTEAFF.

The V gene is TRBV10-3, the J gene TRBJ2-6; 7 bases fit TRBD1. The germline CDR1 and CDR2 sequences are ENHRY and SYGVKD. The CDR3 is 14 residues long. J gave up 2 bases and V 6 bases, and 1 base lay outside the gene matches. CDR3 coding DNA: TGTGCCATCAGGGACAGGACTGGGGCCAACGTCCTGACTTTC. This encodes CAIRDRTGANVLTF.

The table lists this clonotype with many counts. The chain carries TRBV24-1 and TRBJ1-1, with D unresolved. V lost 7 bases, J lost 2 bases, and 7 bases lay in between. Germline CDR1 and CDR2: KGHDR and SFDVKD. CDR3 length: 12 residues. CDR3 in DNA: TGTGCCACCAGGGGCATAAACACTGAAGCTTTCTTT. Protein: CATRGINTEAFF.

This chain connects TRBV2 to TRBJ1-2, with D perhaps matching TRBD1 (5 bases). The CDR3 has 14 amino acids. Germline values: CDR1 SNHLY, CDR2 FYNNEI. V was shortened by 8 bases and J by 3 bases, with 16 bases between the two germline ends. The CDR3 is CASADSRGDYGYTF. Written as DNA, the CDR3 is TGTGCCAGCGCTGATAGCCGGGGGGACTATGGCTACACCTTC.

The chain combines TRBV7-9 with TRBJ1-2, with TRBD1 matching 10 bases. Germline trimming cut 3 bases from V and 2 bases from J; bases unmatched to any gene: 3. The CDR3 is 15 residues long. CDR1 and CDR2 from the germline V gene are SEHNR and FQNEAQ (reference sequence). The CDR3 is CASSLTGGRNYGYTF. In nucleotides, the CDR3 is TGTGCCAGCAGCTTGACAGGGGGCCGCAACTATGGCTACACCTTC. The full variable domain, completed using reference TRBV7-9 and TRBJ1-2, is DTGVSQNPRHKITKRGQNVTFRCDPISEHNRLYWYRQTLGQGPEFLTYFQNEAQLEKSRLLSDRFSAERPKGSFSTLEIQRTEQGDSAMYLCASSLTGGRNYGYTFGSGTRLTVV.

This clonotype was counted a few times. CDR3 in amino acids: CASSLVGQDGETQYF. The CDR3 DNA follows: TGCGCCAGCAGCTTGGTGGGTCAAGACGGGGAGACCCAGTACTTC. The chain is built from TRBV5-1 and TRBJ2-5; D remains ambiguous. The germline V gene has CDR1 SGHRS and CDR2 YFSETQ. Trimming stripped 0 bases from V and 5 bases from J, with 14 bases between. There are 15 residues in the CDR3.

This clonotype was recorded a few times. The gene calls are TRBV7-9 and TRBJ2-7; D might be TRBD1 (6 bases). In germline, CDR1 is SEHNR, CDR2 FQNEAQ (reference sequence). The V gene lost 6 bases and the J gene lost 2 bases, with 17 bases spanning the gap. The CDR3 contains 15 residues. The CDR3 protein is CASSETDRLTYEQYF. The CDR3 bases are TGTGCCAGCAGTGAGACGGACAGACTGACCTACGAGCAGTACTTC.